This T cell receptor (beta chain) was identified in a study of T cell responses to AZD1222 COVID-19 vaccine listed by TCRdb under 2021. Describing the broader study: TCR sequencing was performed for more than 230 trial participants, of whom about 200 were given two doses of AZD1222 and approximately 25 were given two doses of MenACWY control vaccine. Trial participants were enrolled into age subgroups of 18-55, 56-69 and 70-plus years, which contained about 150, 28 and 57 TCR-sequenced participants, respectively.

The CDR3 regions of human TCRbeta chains were subjected to immunosequencing. The authors' pipeline ran thus. Repertoire TCRs were matched against a reference library of SARS-CoV-2-specific TCRs generated with the MIRA antigen-specificity platform. Breadth was defined as the fraction of unique TCRs that were SARS-CoV-2-associated. Depth was defined as the fraction of total T cells that were SARS-CoV-2-associated. Using the MIRA data, every spike-specific TCR was mapped to the spike region that the TCR reacted to and assigned to either a CD4 or a CD8 class. Log10-transformed breadth and depth values were compared by one-way ANOVA with Sidak's multiple comparisons tests. The table comes from immuneACCESS by way of TCRdb, which keeps in-frame sequences with V and J called. Part of the clones is missing from these tables; in studies checked, under half for an unresolved V gene and the rest for unknown reasons. Clone size and V and J calls were adopted from that table, with D and trimming inferred from the DNA. Within this sample are roughly 160,000 clones, with around nine tenths of them counted one time only. Jointly, the top ten make up around 1% of the sample.

Study-wide findings and limitations: The vaccine-associated CD4 TCRs covered the entire spike protein, and the dominant responses fell in regions 160-218 and 743-854. Participants were mostly white British and included more females than males, and it was suggested by the authors that clonal diversity may have been underestimated. Nearly half of unique spike-specific TCRs reportedly recognized epitopes outside regions mutated in the B.1.351 and B.1.1.7 variants. The 56-69-year group was small, and its depth increase did not reach significance, likely because of low power. After two AZD1222 doses, both the breadth and the depth of spike-specific TCRs were significantly higher than at day 0 and than in MenACWY recipients. Conclusions about previously exposed vaccinees are limited because only six or seven AZD1222 recipients were SARS-CoV-2 seropositive at baseline. Because no day 14 peak-response samples were available, repertoires were characterized only after the peak T cell response.

In the case of this clone: Its antigen has not been determined. The input lacks base qualities; no much larger clone sits a single base away.

The time point label for this specimen denotes: about 28 days (+/-7) after the second vaccine dose. Because spike-specific TCR depth and breadth did not differ between the two schedules, AZD1222 recipients who got a second dose at roughly 4 weeks were pooled with those who got a second dose at roughly 12 weeks. Vaccinee samples came from UK trials COV001 and COV002, including a single-blind randomized controlled phase 2/3 trial of AZD1222 (ChAdOx1 nCoV-19) in healthy adults. For TCRbeta chain sequencing, PBMC samples were collected from trial participants at day 0 and at day 28 after the second dose. The germline V gene sets CDR1 to MNHEY and CDR2 to SVGEGT. For this chain, trimming is 4 bases at the V end and 9 bases at the J end, and the number of junction bases without a gene match is 6. The CDR3 runs 15 residues from the cysteine to the phenylalanine. Of all the DNA, just the CDR3 is kept, 45 bases in frame from base 1.

Rearrangement joined TRBV6-2 or TRBV6-3 to TRBJ2-1; 13 central nucleotides agree with TRBD2. The material sequenced was peripheral blood, taken 28 days after the second AZD1222 dose. The clonotype comes from an adult who received the AZD1222 COVID-19 vaccine. The CDR3 region reads CASSLGLAGAVEQFF. The nucleotide sequence is given as TGTGCCAGCAGTTTAGGACTAGCGGGGGCGGTTGAGCAGTTCTTC.